These 28 T cell receptor beta chains share one sample of origin, sequenced in a study of blood T cell repertoires in COVID-19. Data came from immunoSEQ multiplex PCR; TCRdb stores just in-frame clones and leaves some out. The sample includes 190,000 or so clones, 85% to 90% of them seen just once. The sequenced material came from peripheral blood. The receptors were sampled from a middle-aged man with active or convalescent COVID-19.

The genes are TRBV28 and TRBJ2-7; TRBD1 agrees at 7 bases. From germline, CDR1 is MDHEN and CDR2 SYDVKM. The CDR3 runs to 15 residues. The V gene end was trimmed by 5 bases and the J gene end by 5 bases; junction bases not matched to a gene: 12. The CDR3 sequence: CASSRQGIVEDEQYF. DNA of the CDR3: TGTGCCAGCAGTAGACAGGGAATCGTGGAGGACGAGCAGTACTTC.

The chain employs TRBV7-2 and TRBJ1-6, with D possibly being TRBD1 (5 bases). Trimming took off 2 bases at V and 7 bases at J, with 6 bases between the two ends. Per the germline V gene, CDR1 is SGHTA and CDR2 is FQGNSA. The CDR3 spans 13 residues. This CDR3 reads CASSLQGNSPLHF. The CDR3 coding sequence is TGTGCCAGCAGCTTACAGGGAAATTCACCCCTCCACTTT. Using reference TRBV7-2 and TRBJ1-6 for the parts outside the CDR3, the full variable domain is GAGVSQSPSNKVTEKGKDVELRCDPISGHTALYWYRQSLGQGLEFLIYFQGNSAPDKSGLPSDRFSAERTGGSVSTLTIQRTQQEDSAVYLCASSLQGNSPLHFGNGTRLTVT.

J is TRBJ2-1 and V is TRBV6-4; tentatively, D is TRBD2 (7 bases). The germline V and J ends were trimmed by 5 bases and 7 bases, with 18 bases remaining between them. CDR1 is MRHNA and CDR2 is SNTAGT in the germline V gene. The length of the CDR3 is 15 residues. The CDR3 nucleotides read TGTGCCAGCAGTTTCGAAGGAGGGGGGGTGAATGAGCAGTTCTTC. Protein sequence: CASSFEGGGVNEQFF.

The V call is TRBV11-2, the J call TRBJ2-7, with TRBD1 as a possible D gene (6 bases). The CDR3 consists of 13 residues. Germline-derived CDR1 and CDR2 are SGHAT and FQNNGV. Trimming shortened V by 4 bases and J by 0 bases, and 7 bases separated the two germline ends. The DNA for the CDR3 is TGTGCCAGCAGCTCGGGACACTCCTACGAGCAGTACTTC. Its protein product is CASSSGHSYEQYF.

This chain joins TRBV6-5 and TRBJ1-3; 8 bases agree with TRBD1. This CDR3 is built from 14 residues. The ends lost 10 bases at V and 0 bases at J; junction bases unmatched: 5. Per the germline V gene, CDR1 is MNHEY and CDR2 is SVGAGI. The CDR3 coding sequence is TGTGCCACCAACAGGGGGAGCTCTGGAAACACCATATATTTT. Translation gives CATNRGSSGNTIYF.

The rearrangement links TRBV12-3 or TRBV12-4 to TRBJ2-2; a weak D match, TRBD2 (6 bases). This CDR3 contains 13 residues. V was shortened by 1 base and J by 6 bases, with 6 bases between the two germline ends. CDR3 loop: CASSLVAAGELFF. The CDR3 DNA is TGTGCCAGCAGTTTAGTAGCGGCCGGGGAGCTGTTTTTT.

This clone was observed a single time. This rearrangement joins TRBV11-3 to TRBJ2-2, with D tentatively TRBD1 (5 bases). The CDR3 consists of 13 residues. Trimming shortened V by 5 bases and J by 8 bases, and 12 bases separated the two germline ends. Looked up from germline, CDR1 is SGHNT and CDR2 is YENEEA. The CDR3: CASSRDSSGELFF. CDR3 bases: TGTGCCAGCAGCAGAGACAGTTCGGGGGAGCTGTTTTTT. Drawing the rest from reference TRBV11-3 and TRBJ2-2, the complete variable domain is EAGVVQSPRYKIIEKKQPVAFWCNPISGHNTLYWYLQNLGQGPELLIRYENEEAVDDSQLPKDRFSAERLKGVDSTLKIQPAELGDSAVYLCASSRDSSGELFFGEGSRLTVL.

CDR3 amino acids: CASSPDTANTIYF. The CDR3 DNA reads as TGTGCCAGCTCCCCTGACACTGCGAACACCATATATTTT. This chain links TRBV18 with TRBJ1-3, with D uncertain. Trimming removed 6 bases at V and 7 bases at J, with 13 bases between. The CDR3 has 13 amino acids. Germline values: CDR1 KGHSH, CDR2 LQKENI. Complete variable domain (other parts from reference TRBV18 and TRBJ1-3): NAGVMQNPRHLVRRRGQEARLRCSPMKGHSHVYWYRQLPEEGLKFMVYLQKENIIDESGMPKERFSAEFPKEGPSILRIQQVVRGDSAAYFCASSPDTANTIYFGEGSWLTVV.

This sequence joins TRBV28 and TRBJ1-3, with no clear D. This CDR3 has 14 residues. The V and J ends lost 8 bases and 0 bases respectively, with 11 bases between them. Germline assignment: CDR1 MDHEN and CDR2 SYDVKM. The CDR3 reads CASLKRPSGNTIYF. As DNA, the CDR3 is TGTGCCAGCCTTAAGAGGCCCTCTGGAAACACCATATATTTT.

This clone was observed a handful of times. V is TRBV29-1 and J is TRBJ1-2; 7 bases fit TRBD1. Germline assignment: CDR1 SQVTM and CDR2 ANQGSEA. The CDR3 runs to 12 residues. V was clipped by 5 bases and J by 6 bases; unmatched bases: 6. The CDR3 sequence is CSVIDRANGYTF. As DNA, the CDR3 is TGCAGCGTTATAGACAGGGCGAATGGCTACACCTTC.

This chain connects TRBV14 to TRBJ1-6; TRBD1 might be the D (6 bases). Trimming removed 6 bases from V and 3 bases from J, with 9 bases in between. The CDR3 runs to 14 residues. From germline, CDR1 is SGHDN and CDR2 FVKESK. The CDR3 DNA sequence: TGTGCCAGCAGGCTGGACAGCTATAATTCACCCCTCCACTTT. This translates into CASRLDSYNSPLHF.

The chain recombines TRBV29-1 with TRBJ1-1; 7 bases fit TRBD1. In germline, CDR1 is SQVTM, CDR2 ANQGSEA. The CDR3 extends over 15 amino acids. Trimming at V came to 1 base and at J to 3 bases, leaving 8 bases not matched to a gene. CDR3 protein: CSVEANGQGDTEAFF. The CDR3 DNA reads TGCAGCGTTGAAGCAAACGGGCAGGGGGACACTGAAGCTTTCTTT.

The chain recombines TRBV7-2 with TRBJ2-5; TRBD1 aligns across 8 bases. The ends lost 5 bases at V and 2 bases at J; junction bases unmatched: 4. CDR1 and CDR2 from the germline V gene are SGHTA and FQGNSA. This CDR3 spans 14 amino acids. This CDR3 reads CASSPTGVQETQYF. CDR3 bases: TGTGCCAGCAGCCCGACAGGGGTGCAAGAGACCCAGTACTTC.

The rearrangement uses TRBV19 and TRBJ2-1; D perhaps matches TRBD2 (6 bases). The CDR3 contains 14 residues. V dropped 6 bases and J dropped 3 bases, with 12 bases sitting between them. Per germline, CDR1 LNHDA and CDR2 SQIVND (reference sequence). CDR3 coding DNA: TGTGCCAGTAGCGTCGGGACTTTCTACAATGAGCAGTTCTTC. It encodes CASSVGTFYNEQFF.

This chain uses TRBV18 with TRBJ1-1; TRBD1 aligns across 8 bases. The V and J ends lost 6 bases and 3 bases, in that order; junction bases with no gene match: 6. Germline V gene sequence: CDR1 KGHSH, CDR2 LQKENI. This CDR3 region has 14 residues. CDR3 DNA sequence: TGTGCCAGCTCGCCTACGACAGGGGACACTGAAGCTTTCTTT. As protein: CASSPTTGDTEAFF.

V gene TRBV6-1 combines with J gene TRBJ1-2; D is unclear. The CDR3 has 13 residues. CDR1 and CDR2 from the germline V gene are MNHNS and SASEGT. V shed 1 base and J shed 8 bases, with 11 bases lying between them. CDR3 in amino acids: CASSEGGTTGYTF. CDR3 nucleotide sequence: TGTGCCAGCAGTGAAGGAGGCACTACCGGCTACACCTTC.

The rearrangement links TRBV5-1 to TRBJ2-1; 7 bases are a match to TRBD1. Trimming removed 0 bases from V and 2 bases from J; junction bases left unmatched: 5. CDR1 and CDR2 (germline): SGHRS, YFSETQ. This CDR3 has 16 amino acids. CDR3 sequence reads: CASSLEQTGTYNEQFF. Here the CDR3 DNA reads TGCGCCAGCAGCTTGGAGCAGACAGGGACCTACAATGAGCAGTTCTTC.

J is TRBJ2-1 and V is TRBV12-5; unclear D gene. V lost 0 bases to trimming and J lost 10 bases, with 4 bases between them. This CDR3 has 11 amino acids. CDR1 and CDR2 (germline): LGHNT, FRNRAP. CDR3 bases: TGTGCTAGTGGTTTGGTACTGGAGCAGTTCTTC. Its translation: CASGLVLEQFF.

The chain has TRBV9 and TRBJ2-7, with TRBD1 matching over 12 bases. The ends lost 5 bases at V and 5 bases at J; junction bases unmatched: 8. The CDR3 sequence is 15 residues long. The germline gives CDR1 SGDLS, CDR2 YYNGEE. The DNA for the CDR3 is TGTGCCAGCAGTACACCGGGACAGGGGGCTAACGAGCAGTACTTC. Protein product: CASSTPGQGANEQYF.

With respect to this clone: This sample includes further DNA sequences coding for the same CDR3. The chain carries TRBV2 and TRBJ1-4; TRBD1 might be the D (6 bases). Trimming cost V 6 bases and J 8 bases, with 16 bases left between them. The CDR3 consists of 14 residues. Germline V gene data show CDR1 as SNHLY and CDR2 as FYNNEI. CDR3: CASREQGAGEKLFF. In DNA form, the CDR3 reads TGTGCCAGCAGGGAACAGGGTGCGGGGGAAAAACTGTTTTTT.

The CDR3 DNA follows: TGTGCCAGCAGTGAAAACGCACTAGCGGGGGGGACCCAGTACTTC. Protein: CASSENALAGGTQYF. The V gene is TRBV2, the J gene TRBJ2-5, with 12 bases that match TRBD2. The germline V gene encodes CDR1 SNHLY and CDR2 FYNNEI. There are 15 residues in the CDR3. The V and J ends lost 2 bases and 7 bases, in that order; junction bases with no gene match: 5.

The chain has TRBV5-4 and TRBJ1-6; maybe TRBD1 (5 bases). Germline V CDR1 and CDR2: SGHNT, YYREEE (reference sequence). The CDR3 runs 15 residues. With 1 base removed from V and 7 bases from J, the gap between germline ends came to 12 bases. Here the CDR3 DNA reads TGTGCCAGCAGCTTGCGAACAGGCGCGAATTCACCCCTCCACTTT. Protein product: CASSLRTGANSPLHF.

V gene TRBV4-3 combines with J gene TRBJ2-7; tentative D call: TRBD1 (6 bases). The CDR3 length is 15 residues. The germline CDR1 and CDR2 sequences are LGHNA and YSLEER. Trimming shortened V by 0 bases and J by 5 bases, and 14 bases separated the two germline ends. CDR3 sequence: CASSQEGQGIDEQYF. The DNA for the CDR3 is TGCGCCAGCAGCCAAGAAGGGCAGGGGATCGACGAGCAGTACTTC.

V usage is TRBV4-1 and J usage is TRBJ1-2; 7 bases line up with TRBD1. The CDR3 spans 13 residues. Germline CDR1 is MGHRA and CDR2 is YSYEKL. Losses at the gene ends were 4 bases for V and 5 bases for J; bases not matched to a gene: 4. Written as DNA, the CDR3 is TGCGCCAGCAGCCTCGGGACAGAGTATGGCTACACCTTC. Encoded protein: CASSLGTEYGYTF.

V is TRBV5-4 and J is TRBJ2-2; tentative D call: TRBD1 (5 bases). Germline V gene data show CDR1 as SGHNT and CDR2 as YYREEE (reference sequence). With 3 bases removed from V and 4 bases from J, the gap between germline ends came to 13 bases. This CDR3 has 15 residues. CDR3 sequence: CASSSQASATGELFF. Written as DNA, the CDR3 is TGTGCCAGCAGCTCACAGGCGTCGGCCACCGGGGAGCTGTTTTTT.

The gene calls are TRBV27 and TRBJ1-6, with D possibly being TRBD1 (6 bases). V was shortened by 2 bases and J by 7 bases, with 9 bases between the two germline ends. Germline values: CDR1 MNHEY, CDR2 SMNVEV (reference sequence). This CDR3 is 14 amino acids long. CDR3: CASSLQGTNSPLHF. The DNA of the CDR3 is TGTGCCAGCAGTTTACAGGGGACCAATTCACCCCTCCACTTT.

The chain joins TRBV5-8 to TRBJ1-4; 11 bases align to TRBD1. V shed 5 bases and J 1 base; nucleotides not matched to a gene: 10. Germline-derived CDR1 and CDR2 are SGHTS and YDEGEE. This CDR3 is 18 amino acids long. The CDR3 loop is CASSHNRGTGGTNEKLFF. The CDR3 nucleotides are TGTGCCAGCAGTCATAATCGCGGGACAGGGGGAACTAATGAAAAACTGTTTTTT.

This sequence joins TRBV7-9 and TRBJ1-5; possible D gene TRBD1, 6 bases. The ends were cut back, 3 bases at V and 7 bases at J, with 13 bases in the middle. This CDR3 is built from 14 residues. Germline CDR1 SEHNR, CDR2 FQNEAQ (reference sequence). The chain's CDR3 is CASSFGQGNQPQHF. DNA for the CDR3: TGTGCCAGCAGCTTCGGGCAGGGGAACCAGCCCCAGCATTTT. Using reference TRBV7-9 and TRBJ1-5 for the parts outside the CDR3, the full variable domain is DTGVSQNPRHKITKRGQNVTFRCDPISEHNRLYWYRQTLGQGPEFLTYFQNEAQLEKSRLLSDRFSAERPKGSFSTLEIQRTEQGDSAMYLCASSFGQGNQPQHFGDGTRLSIL.